The 19 T cell receptor beta chains listed next were all sequenced from one sample in a study of T-cell memory formation after mild COVID-19 (dated by TCRdb to 2020 to 2023). The method was 5' RACE. The sequencer listed for this sample is Illumina NovaSeq 6000. TCRdb ran its own pipeline on the public reads, namely fastp trimming at Q25 and MiXCR clone calling, and kept in-frame beta chains. Rows with one shared CDR3 protein collapse into an entry with the most common genes and DNA. This sample lists approximately 450,000 distinct CDR3 sequences; approximately 18% were detected once. The ten biggest clones cover roughly 12% of the sample. Sequences were obtained from PBMCs or a T cell subset sorted from them (not recorded which). These TCRs come from an adult woman who had mild COVID-19 (a few samples of this study predate the infection). The sample titles of this study are shuffled in the database, so cell type and time point are left out; the donor was told from shared clones.

Here the CDR3 DNA reads TGTGCCAGCAGTTACCCCCCAGTCACCGAGCAGTACTTC. Its translation: CASSYPPVTEQYF. This chain links TRBV6-2 or TRBV6-3 with TRBJ2-7, with D hard to call. The CDR3 runs 13 residues. Germline CDR1 MNHEY, CDR2 SVGEGT. Trimming cost V 2 bases and J 6 bases, with 11 bases left between them.

In regard to this clonotype: This may come from a read error, since a much larger clone is one base off. The gene calls are TRBV7-9 and TRBJ2-2, with 12 nucleotides matching TRBD2. The length of the CDR3 is 15 residues. The V gene end was trimmed by 5 bases and the J gene end by 6 bases; junction bases not matched to a gene: 4. The germline gives CDR1 SEHNR, CDR2 FQNEAQ (reference sequence). CDR3 in amino acids: CASSQTSGRPGELFF. CDR3 coding DNA: TGTGCCAGCAGCCAGACTAGCGGGAGACCCGGGGAGCTGTTTTTT.

The chain couples TRBV7-9 to TRBJ2-2; 7 bases match TRBD2. CDR1 and CDR2 from the germline V gene are SEHNR and FQNEAQ (reference sequence). This CDR3 is 17 amino acids long. V lost 7 bases and J lost 4; bases outside the gene matches: 15. CDR3 in DNA: TGTGCCAGCAACGATCACTACCGGGGGGTCAGCACCGGGGAGCTGTTTTTT. It codes for CASNDHYRGVSTGELFF.

The V call is TRBV6-2 or TRBV6-3, the J call TRBJ1-2; D unclear. Trimming took 4 bases from V and 4 from J, leaving 13 bases between them. In germline, CDR1 is MNHEY, CDR2 SVGEGT. The CDR3 covers 14 residues. DNA for the CDR3: TGTGCCAGCAGTTCGGGCAGTTCGGCCTATGGCTACACCTTC. Protein product: CASSSGSSAYGYTF.

This clonotype was seen a few times. The chain recombines TRBV5-1 with TRBJ1-1; D might be TRBD1 (5 bases). Germline V gene lookup returns CDR1 SGHRS and CDR2 YFSETQ. The CDR3 is 14 amino acids. V gave up 6 bases and J gave up 1 base, with 13 bases separating them. The CDR3: CASTRGDQNTEAFF. CDR3 bases: TGCGCCAGCACAAGAGGGGACCAGAACACTGAAGCTTTCTTT.

This chain links TRBV4-1 with TRBJ1-3, with TRBD1 as a possible D gene (6 bases). The V gene's germline CDR1 is MGHRA and CDR2 YSYEKL. The CDR3 covers 14 residues. V lost 4 bases, J lost 4 bases, and 11 bases lay in between. CDR3 loop: CASSPRDNGNTIYF. The DNA of the CDR3 is TGCGCCAGCAGCCCCAGGGACAACGGAAACACCATATATTTT.

In its sample, this clonotype was seen many times. This chain joins TRBV6-5 and TRBJ1-1; D perhaps matches TRBD1 (5 bases). CDR3 length equals 14 residues. V lost 2 bases to trimming and J lost 1 base, with 8 bases between them. Germline V gene sequence: CDR1 MNHEY, CDR2 SVGAGI. CDR3 region: CASSYPGGNTEAFF. The CDR3 DNA reads TGTGCCAGCAGTTACCCCGGGGGGAACACTGAAGCTTTCTTT.

The chain has TRBV3-1 and TRBJ2-7; perhaps D is TRBD1 or TRBD2 (5 bases each). The CDR3 consists of 16 residues. Germline assignment: CDR1 LGHDT and CDR2 YNNKEL (reference sequence). V lost 5 bases, J lost 3 bases, and 20 bases lay in between. As DNA, the CDR3 is TGTGCCAGCAGCTCACTAGACGGGGCAGCCCTCTACGAGCAGTACTTC. This sequence encodes CASSSLDGAALYEQYF.

This clonotype occurred a few times. This chain connects TRBV7-9 to TRBJ2-2; 8 positions agree with TRBD2. Per the germline V gene, CDR1 is SEHNR and CDR2 is FQNEAQ (reference sequence). V dropped 6 bases and J dropped 5; count of bases not matched to a gene: 11. This CDR3 is built from 16 residues. The CDR3 region has the DNA TGTGCCAGCAGGTACTCCGGGACTAGTAGGACCGGGGAGCTGTTTTTT. The encoded protein is CASRYSGTSRTGELFF.

The sample holds many counts of this clonotype. This chain uses TRBV27 with TRBJ2-7, with D possibly matching TRBD1 (6 bases). The CDR3 totals 16 residues. In germline, CDR1 is MNHEY, CDR2 SMNVEV (reference sequence). Trimming removed 6 bases from V and 2 bases from J, with 20 bases in between. CDR3: CASSRSRSGTPYEQYF. The CDR3 DNA follows: TGTGCCAGCAGCCGCTCGCGTTCCGGGACACCCTACGAGCAGTACTTC.

This clonotype was recorded at least ten times. J is TRBJ2-3 and V is TRBV5-1, with 13 nucleotides matching TRBD2. Germline V gives CDR1 SGHRS, CDR2 YFSETQ. V lost 4 bases to trimming and J lost 4 bases; unmatched junction nucleotides: 6. The CDR3 has 16 amino acids. For the CDR3, the DNA is TGCGCCAGCAGCCGTGGACTAGCGGGAGAACCAGATACGCAGTATTTT. It encodes CASSRGLAGEPDTQYF.

This clonotype has a handful of counts. The chain has TRBV6-6 and TRBJ2-2, with a weak D call TRBD1 (6 bases). Germline V CDR1 and CDR2: MNHNY, SVGAGI (reference sequence). This CDR3 is built from 13 residues. V lost 4 bases and J lost 9, with 12 bases in between. CDR3 DNA: TGTGCCAGCAGTTCCCCAACAGGGCGGGAGCTGTTTTTT. It codes for CASSSPTGRELFF.

In the case of this clonotype: The junction differs from germline at one of its ends, possibly a read error. This chain joins TRBV20-1 and TRBJ2-3, with 9 bases aligning to TRBD2. This CDR3 contains 16 residues. Germline CDR1 DFQATT, CDR2 SNEGSKA (reference sequence). The CDR3 region has the DNA TGCAGTGCTACCAGGGGGGGTAGCGGGGGCCCAGATACGAAGTATTTT. Protein product: CSATRGGSGGPDTKYF.

In DNA form, the CDR3 reads TGTGCCAGCAGCCATTGGGGAGACAGGGGCGTTCTCTACGAGCAGTACTTC. It specifies CASSHWGDRGVLYEQYF. This chain connects TRBV7-6 to TRBJ2-7; 8 nucleotides match TRBD1. V dropped 5 bases and J dropped 3; count of bases not matched to a gene: 15. The CDR3 has 17 amino acids. Looked up from germline, CDR1 is SGHVS and CDR2 is FNYEAQ.

This clonotype was recorded a few times. This rearrangement joins TRBV5-8 to TRBJ1-2; TRBD1 might be the D (5 bases). Trimming took 1 base from V and 8 from J, leaving 12 bases between them. The CDR3 runs to 13 residues. Germline values: CDR1 SGHTS, CDR2 YDEGEE. In DNA form, the CDR3 reads TGTGCCAGCAGCTTGTACGCAGGGCCAGGCTACACCTTC. Translation gives CASSLYAGPGYTF.

V and J are TRBV19 and TRBJ1-5, with D unclear. With 7 bases removed from V and 0 bases from J, the gap between germline ends came to 13 bases. This CDR3 contains 15 residues. CDR1 LNHDA and CDR2 SQIVND come from the germline V gene (reference sequence). DNA of the CDR3: TGTGCCAGTACCCCCGTCGGATATAGCAATCAGCCCCAGCATTTT. It codes for CASTPVGYSNQPQHF. Full variable domain (remainder filled in from reference TRBV19 and TRBJ1-5): DGGITQSPKYLFRKEGQNVTLSCEQNLNHDAMYWYRQDPGQGLRLIYYSQIVNDFQKGDIAEGYSVSREKKESFPLTVTSAQKNPTAFYLCASTPVGYSNQPQHFGDGTRLSIL.

V gene TRBV24-1 combines with J gene TRBJ1-1, with D unresolved. This CDR3 region has 14 residues. The V end lost 5 bases, the J end lost 6 bases, and 15 bases lay between the germline ends. Germline lookup yields CDR1 KGHDR and CDR2 SFDVKD. The CDR3 spells CATSAGTGMAEAFF. The CDR3 DNA is TGTGCCACCAGTGCCGGTACGGGGATGGCTGAAGCTTTCTTT.

This clonotype was counted between two and nine times. In nucleotides, the CDR3 is TGTGCCAGCAGCCCTGACTTTTACGGGGAGCTGTTTTTT. Its translation is CASSPDFYGELFF. The chain has TRBV7-2 and TRBJ2-2; no firm D call. CDR1 and CDR2 (germline): SGHTA, FQGNSA. The CDR3 runs to 13 residues. Trimming left V 5 bases short and J 7 bases short, with 11 bases between.

Only a few counts were recorded for this clonotype. This sequence joins TRBV7-2 and TRBJ2-1; D may be TRBD1 (6 bases). Trimming removed 5 bases from V and 10 bases from J, with 12 bases in between. The CDR3 is 12 residues long. Per the germline V gene, CDR1 is SGHTA and CDR2 is FQGNSA. CDR3 amino acids: CASSQAGVEQFF. CDR3 bases: TGTGCCAGCAGCCAGGCAGGGGTCGAGCAGTTCTTC.